The clone carrying this T cell receptor (beta chain) was recorded at least ten times. Its specificity is unknown. The source of the sample is a study of CD8 T cells in ankylosing spondylitis. The study's findings and limits: One TCR beta motif, made up of several highly homologous variants, appeared characteristic of ankylosing spondylitis blood. Disease-linked clones were reportedly significantly enriched in matched ankylosing spondylitis synovial fluid. Certain motif variants had earlier appeared in reactive arthritis synovial fluid and blood.

Making the TCR beta libraries involved quantitative 5'-RACE with molecular barcodes. Each CDR3 protein is one row after TCRdb ran MiXCR on the 5' RACE reads. The table includes fewer than 250,000 distinct CDR3 sequences, 8% to 11% detected once. This CDR3 comprises 15 residues. V was pared by 0 bases and J by 9 bases, with 12 bases of the junction left unmatched. CDR1 and CDR2 from the germline V gene are SGHRS and YFSETQ. Sequenced sample: blood, either unsorted or a sorted T cell fraction (not recorded which). The rearrangement joins TRBV5-1 to TRBJ2-7; TRBD1 matches at 7 bases. This TCR came from a male donor with ankylosing spondylitis or in good health (not recorded which). DNA for the CDR3: TGCGCCAGCAGCTTGGTTAACAGGGGCCCTAAACGGCAGTACTTC. Amino acids: CASSLVNRGPKRQYF.